This TCR beta chain was recovered during a study of long-term antiretroviral therapy in people with HIV. Study-wide points: Samples were collected from the mid-2000s to the late 2010s under possibly less effective ART regimens. Pre-ART-expanded clones dominated the repertoire at all time points.

The CDR3 consists of 13 residues. Per the germline V gene, CDR1 is LGHNA and CDR2 is YNFKEQ. V lost 4 bases to trimming and J lost 3 bases, with 9 bases between them. This clone was picked up a small number of times. Its antigen remains unidentified. The libraries were made with immunoSEQ v3.0 at survey level. Per-sample targets for sequencing were roughly 40,000-55,000 T-cell genomes. The method was immunoSEQ multiplex PCR; TCRdb's version includes in-frame clones alone and lacks a portion of them. The sample records tens of thousands of clones, over 75% being singletons. The TCR sequence derives from a woman in her 40s with HIV. This specimen consisted of unsorted PBMCs, obtained 5 to 5.5 years after starting antiretroviral therapy. The rearrangement links TRBV4-2 to TRBJ1-2, with no clear D. The CDR3 region has the DNA TGTGCCAGCAGCCCCACCGAGTACTATGGCTACACCTTC. Translated, it gives CASSPTEYYGYTF.